This T cell receptor beta chain was captured by sequencing in a study of CD8 T cells in ankylosing spondylitis. Study-level results: Characteristic, it appeared, of ankylosing spondylitis blood was a TCR beta motif of eight highly homologous variants. Significant enrichment of disease-linked clones was reportedly seen in matched ankylosing spondylitis synovial fluid. Previous work reported some of these motif variants in the synovial fluid and blood of reactive arthritis.

This CDR3 spans 16 amino acids. The V end was cut by 4 bases, the J end by 4 bases, with 15 bases between. CDR1 is SGDLS, CDR2 YYNGEE, per germline. This clonotype was seen ten or more times. Its cognate antigen is unknown. Using its own MiXCR run on the 5' RACE reads, TCRdb lists one record per CDR3 protein. The sample carries tens of thousands of distinct CDR3 sequences, less than 3.5% recorded once. The rearrangement joins TRBV9 to TRBJ1-6, with TRBD1 as a possible D gene (6 bases). The specimen sequenced was blood, either unsorted or a sorted T cell fraction (not recorded which). This clonotype was sampled from a male donor with ankylosing spondylitis or in good health (not recorded which). Here the CDR3 reads CASSRSPDSYNSPLHF. Here the CDR3 DNA reads TGTGCCAGCAGCAGAAGTCCGGACAGTTATAATTCACCCCTCCACTTT.